The next 7 T cell receptor beta chains were all read from a single sample in a study of T cell repertoires in cytomegalovirus infection. TCRdb redid the calling of the reads with MiXCR, one entry per CDR3 protein. The sample records roughly 720,000 distinct CDR3 sequences, less than 40% being singletons. The sequenced material came from PBMCs. These receptors all stem from a human donor in good health (CMV status not recorded). Some clones in this sample may be carry-over from other donors' samples.

The CDR3 sequence: CASRGDRALEAFF. CDR3 in DNA: TGTGCCAGCAGGGGAGACAGGGCCCTCGAAGCTTTCTTT. The gene calls are TRBV6-6 and TRBJ1-1; TRBD1 agrees at 7 bases. The trim removed 6 bases at V and 8 bases at J, leaving 9 bases unmatched. Germline-derived CDR1 and CDR2 are MNHNY and SVGAGI (reference sequence). This CDR3 is 13 amino acids long.

The chain links TRBV28 to TRBJ1-4, with D tentatively TRBD1 (5 bases). The V end was cut by 6 bases, the J end by 2 bases, with 13 bases between. There are 15 residues in the CDR3. CDR1 is MDHEN, CDR2 SYDVKM, per germline. CDR3 nucleotide sequence: TGTGCCAGCAGCTGGGACCGCTGGACTAATGAAAAACTGTTTTTT. Translated: CASSWDRWTNEKLFF.

The chain uses TRBV24-1 and TRBJ2-1; tentatively, D is TRBD2 (6 bases). This CDR3 has 14 amino acids. Germline V gene lookup returns CDR1 KGHDR and CDR2 SFDVKD. V was pared by 3 bases and J by 4 bases, with 9 bases between. The chain's CDR3 is CATSDPGEYNEQFF. The DNA for the CDR3 is TGTGCCACCAGTGATCCGGGAGAGTACAATGAGCAGTTCTTC.

Note on this clonotype: One junction end does not reproduce the germline sequence, and a read error may be involved. The CDR3 reads CASSTQTGKNSPLPF. As DNA, the CDR3 is TGTGCCAGCAGCACCCAGACAGGGAAAAATTCACCCCTCCCCTTT. The rearrangement links TRBV7-9 to TRBJ1-6; TRBD1 aligns across 7 bases. Germline-derived CDR1 and CDR2 are SEHNR and FQNEAQ (reference sequence). The CDR3 length is 15 residues.

The V call is TRBV10-3, the J call TRBJ2-5; 10 bases are a match to TRBD1. This CDR3 comprises 12 residues. Germline V gene sequence: CDR1 ENHRY, CDR2 SYGVKD. The V gene end was trimmed by 10 bases and the J gene end by 7 bases; junction bases not matched to a gene: 6. The CDR3 DNA reads TGTGCCACCAGACAGGGGGCCATGACCCAGTACTTC. Amino acids: CATRQGAMTQYF.

Of note for this clonotype: A much larger clone lies one base from this, so it may be a read error. This rearrangement joins TRBV7-2 to TRBJ1-5, with D maybe TRBD1 (6 bases). Germline CDR1 SGHTA, CDR2 FQGNSA. The CDR3 is 17 amino acids. CDR3 bases: TGTGCCAGCAGCCCAGCGCGTGGACAGTACCTAGGGCAGCCCCAGCGTTTT. Translating gives CASSPARGQYLGQPQRF.

The table lists this clonotype with a few counts. The chain employs TRBV7-6 and TRBJ1-5; D gene unclear. CDR1 is SGHVS, CDR2 FNYEAQ, per germline. There are 14 residues in the CDR3. V was pared by 1 base and J by 5 bases, with 9 bases between. CDR3 loop: CASSLGPTDQPQHF. CDR3 coding DNA: TGTGCCAGCAGCTTAGGCCCCACAGATCAGCCCCAGCATTTT.